The source of this T cell receptor beta chain is a study of identical twins. Findings and limits, study-wide: Twins' excess sharing was less marked for out-of-frame beta sequences. High-abundance cord blood beta clonotypes had fewer insertions; memory repertoires showed none. Within twin pairs, the out-of-frame alpha sequences they shared showed excess low generation probability.

Per germline, CDR1 SNHLY and CDR2 FYNNEI. This CDR3 is 14 amino acids long. V was clipped by 5 bases and J by 2 bases; unmatched bases: 3. As regards this clonotype: Its target is unknown.

Template switching added a universal primer binding site, and final cDNA carried unique molecular identifiers. Each CDR3 protein gets one entry after TCRdb re-called the 5' RACE reads with MiXCR. The sample lists around 240,000 distinct CDR3 sequences, about 10% seen once, with over 8% in the top ten. The sample comprised memory T cells sorted from blood. The chain links TRBV2 to TRBJ1-5; TRBD1 matches 7 bases. The clonotype comes from a man aged 50 to 59 in good health. CDR3 sequence reads: CASSNRGRNQPQHF. The CDR3 DNA follows: TGTGCCAGCAGTAACAGGGGACGCAATCAGCCCCAGCATTTT.